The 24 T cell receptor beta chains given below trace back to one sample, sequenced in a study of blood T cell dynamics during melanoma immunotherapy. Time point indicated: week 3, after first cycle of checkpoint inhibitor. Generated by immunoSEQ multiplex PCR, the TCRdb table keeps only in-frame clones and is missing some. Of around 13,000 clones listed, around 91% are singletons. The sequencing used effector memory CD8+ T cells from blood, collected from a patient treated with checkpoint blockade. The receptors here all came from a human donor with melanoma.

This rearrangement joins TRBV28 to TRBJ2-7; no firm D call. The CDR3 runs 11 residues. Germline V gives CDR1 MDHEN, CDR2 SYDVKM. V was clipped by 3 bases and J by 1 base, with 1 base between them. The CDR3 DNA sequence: TGTGCCAGCAGTTTTTCCTACGAGCAGTACTTC. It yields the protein CASSFSYEQYF. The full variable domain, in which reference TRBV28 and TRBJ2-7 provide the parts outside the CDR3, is DVKVTQSSRYLVKRTGEKVFLECVQDMDHENMFWYRQDPGLGLRLIYFSYDVKMKEKGDIPEGYSVSREKKERFSLILESASTNQTSMYLCASSFSYEQYFGPGTRLTVT.

The CDR3 here is CASSEWGVPTNYGYTF. DNA of the CDR3: TGTGCCAGCAGTGAGTGGGGAGTTCCTACTAACTATGGCTACACCTTC. V is TRBV6-1 and J is TRBJ1-2; D unclear. Trimming cost V 3 bases and J 0 bases, with 14 bases left between them. CDR3 length: 16 residues. Germline-derived CDR1 and CDR2 are MNHNS and SASEGT.

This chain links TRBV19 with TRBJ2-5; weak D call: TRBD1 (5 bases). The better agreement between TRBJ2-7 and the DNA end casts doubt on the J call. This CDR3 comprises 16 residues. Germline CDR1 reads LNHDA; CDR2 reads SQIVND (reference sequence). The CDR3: CASSIDLTGRANEQYF. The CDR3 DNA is TGTGCCAGTAGTATAGATCTTACGGGCAGGGCCAACGAGCAGTACTTC.

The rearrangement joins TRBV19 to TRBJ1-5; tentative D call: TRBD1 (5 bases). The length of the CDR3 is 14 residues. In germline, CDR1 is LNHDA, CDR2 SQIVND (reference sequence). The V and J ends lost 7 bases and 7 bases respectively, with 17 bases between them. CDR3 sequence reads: CASNQGWLGQPQHF. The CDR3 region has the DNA TGTGCCAGTAATCAGGGCTGGCTCGGGCAGCCCCAGCATTTT.

CDR3: CASSLGGSKAFF. The CDR3 DNA reads TGTGCCAGCAGTTTAGGAGGCTCTAAAGCTTTCTTT. The chain links TRBV27 to TRBJ1-1; D unresolved. V was clipped by 2 bases and J by 9 bases, with 10 bases between them. Germline CDR1 MNHEY, CDR2 SMNVEV (reference sequence). The CDR3 loop spans 12 amino acids.

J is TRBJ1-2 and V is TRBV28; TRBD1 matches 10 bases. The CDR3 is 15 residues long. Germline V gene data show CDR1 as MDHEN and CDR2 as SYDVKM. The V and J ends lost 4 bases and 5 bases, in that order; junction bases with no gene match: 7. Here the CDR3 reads CASSSGQGIEYGYTF. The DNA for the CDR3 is TGTGCCAGCAGTTCGGGACAGGGGATTGAGTATGGCTACACCTTC.

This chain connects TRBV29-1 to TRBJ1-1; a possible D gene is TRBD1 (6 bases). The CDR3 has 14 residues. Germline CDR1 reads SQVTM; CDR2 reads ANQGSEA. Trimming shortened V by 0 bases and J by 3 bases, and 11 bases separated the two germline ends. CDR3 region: CSVEDPGGHTEAFF. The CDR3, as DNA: TGCAGCGTTGAAGATCCGGGGGGCCACACTGAAGCTTTCTTT. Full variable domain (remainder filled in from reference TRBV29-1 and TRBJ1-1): SAVISQKPSRDICQRGTSLTIQCQVDSQVTMMFWYRQQPGQSLTLIATANQGSEATYESGFVIDKFPISRPNLTFSTLTVSNMSPEDSSIYLCSVEDPGGHTEAFFGQGTRLTVV.

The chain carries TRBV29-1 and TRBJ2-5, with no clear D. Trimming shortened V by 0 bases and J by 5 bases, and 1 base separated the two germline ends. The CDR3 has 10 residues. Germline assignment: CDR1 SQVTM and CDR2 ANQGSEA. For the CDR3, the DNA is TGCAGCGTTGAAGACGAGACCCAGTACTTC. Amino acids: CSVEDETQYF.

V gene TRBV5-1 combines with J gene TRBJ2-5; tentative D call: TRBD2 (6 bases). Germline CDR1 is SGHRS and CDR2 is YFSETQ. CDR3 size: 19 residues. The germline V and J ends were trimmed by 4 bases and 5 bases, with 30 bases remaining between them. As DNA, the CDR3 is TGCGCCAGCAGCCATTCGGACTATCCGATGTTTGCCGCGAGGGAGACCCAGTACTTC. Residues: CASSHSDYPMFAARETQYF. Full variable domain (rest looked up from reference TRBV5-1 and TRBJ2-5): KAGVTQTPRYLIKTRGQQVTLSCSPISGHRSVSWYQQTPGQGLQFLFEYFSETQRNKGNFPGRFSGRQFSNSRSEMNVSTLELGDSALYLCASSHSDYPMFAARETQYFGPGTRLLVL.

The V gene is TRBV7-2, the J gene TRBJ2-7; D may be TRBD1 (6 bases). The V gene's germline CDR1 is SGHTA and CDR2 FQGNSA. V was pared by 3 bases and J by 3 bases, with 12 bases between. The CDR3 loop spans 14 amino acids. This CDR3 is CASSFFRTDYEQYF. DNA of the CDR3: TGTGCCAGCAGCTTCTTCCGGACAGACTACGAGCAGTACTTC.

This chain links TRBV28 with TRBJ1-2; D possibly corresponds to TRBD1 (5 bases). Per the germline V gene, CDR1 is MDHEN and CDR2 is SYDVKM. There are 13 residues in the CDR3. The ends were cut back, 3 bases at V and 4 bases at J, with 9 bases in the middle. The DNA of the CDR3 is TGTGCCAGCAGTTTTCAGGGATTCTATGGCTACACCTTC. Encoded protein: CASSFQGFYGYTF.

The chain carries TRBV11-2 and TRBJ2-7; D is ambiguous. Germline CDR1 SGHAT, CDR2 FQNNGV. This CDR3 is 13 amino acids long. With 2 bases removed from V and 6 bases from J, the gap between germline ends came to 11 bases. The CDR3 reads CASSLSVLGEQYF. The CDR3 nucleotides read TGTGCCAGCAGCTTAAGCGTTTTGGGCGAGCAGTACTTC. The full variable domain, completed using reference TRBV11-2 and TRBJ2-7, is EAGVAQSPRYKIIEKRQSVAFWCNPISGHATLYWYQQILGQGPKLLIQFQNNGVVDDSQLPKDRFSAERLKGVDSTLKIQPAKLEDSAVYLCASSLSVLGEQYFGPGTRLTVT.

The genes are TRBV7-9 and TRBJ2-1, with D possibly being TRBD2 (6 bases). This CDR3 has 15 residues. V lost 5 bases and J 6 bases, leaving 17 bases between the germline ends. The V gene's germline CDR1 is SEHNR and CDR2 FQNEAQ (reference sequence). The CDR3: CASSPPSARSNEQFF. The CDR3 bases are TGTGCCAGCAGCCCCCCTAGCGCCCGCTCCAATGAGCAGTTCTTC. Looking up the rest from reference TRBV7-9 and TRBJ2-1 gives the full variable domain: DTGVSQNPRHKITKRGQNVTFRCDPISEHNRLYWYRQTLGQGPEFLTYFQNEAQLEKSRLLSDRFSAERPKGSFSTLEIQRTEQGDSAMYLCASSPPSARSNEQFFGPGTRLTVL.

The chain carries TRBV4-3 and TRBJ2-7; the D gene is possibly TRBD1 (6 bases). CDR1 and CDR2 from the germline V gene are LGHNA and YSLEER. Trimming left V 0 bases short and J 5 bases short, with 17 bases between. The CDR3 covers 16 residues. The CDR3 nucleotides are TGCGCCAGCAGCCAAGAAGATGGCAGGGGTGAGGACGAGCAGTACTTC. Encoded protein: CASSQEDGRGEDEQYF.

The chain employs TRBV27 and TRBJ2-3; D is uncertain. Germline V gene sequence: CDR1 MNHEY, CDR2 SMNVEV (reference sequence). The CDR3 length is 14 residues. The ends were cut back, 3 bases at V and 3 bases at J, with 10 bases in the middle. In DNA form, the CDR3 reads TGTGCCAGCAGTTTTTCTCTGGGGACAGATACGCAGTATTTT. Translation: CASSFSLGTDTQYF.

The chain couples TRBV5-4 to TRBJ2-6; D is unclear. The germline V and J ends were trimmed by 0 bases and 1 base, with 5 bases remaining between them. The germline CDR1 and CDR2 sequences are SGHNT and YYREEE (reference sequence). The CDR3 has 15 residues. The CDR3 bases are TGTGCCAGCAGCTTGGCCGGATCTGGGGCCAACGTCCTGACTTTC. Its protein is CASSLAGSGANVLTF. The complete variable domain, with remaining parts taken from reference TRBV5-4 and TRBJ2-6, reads ETGVTQSPTHLIKTRGQQVTLRCSSQSGHNTVSWYQQALGQGPQFIFQYYREEENGRGNFPPRFSGLQFPNYSSELNVNALELDDSALYLCASSLAGSGANVLTFGAGSRLTVL.

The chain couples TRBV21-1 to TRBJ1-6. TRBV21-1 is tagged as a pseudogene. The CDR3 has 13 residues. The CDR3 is CASSKGFDSPLHF. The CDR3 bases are TGTGCCAGCAGTAAGGGCTTTGATTCACCCCTCCACTTT.

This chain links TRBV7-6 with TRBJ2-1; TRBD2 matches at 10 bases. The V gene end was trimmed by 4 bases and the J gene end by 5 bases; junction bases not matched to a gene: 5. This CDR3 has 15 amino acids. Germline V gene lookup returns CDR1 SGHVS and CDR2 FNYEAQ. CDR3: CASSSPLAGDNEQFF. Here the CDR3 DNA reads TGTGCCAGCAGCTCCCCCCTAGCGGGAGACAATGAGCAGTTCTTC.

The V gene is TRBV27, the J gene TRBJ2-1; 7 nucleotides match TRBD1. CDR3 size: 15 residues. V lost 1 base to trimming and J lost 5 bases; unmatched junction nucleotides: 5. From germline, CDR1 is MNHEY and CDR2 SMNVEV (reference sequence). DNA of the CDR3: TGTGCCAGCAGTTTATTGGCAGGGGGACACAATGAGCAGTTCTTC. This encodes CASSLLAGGHNEQFF.

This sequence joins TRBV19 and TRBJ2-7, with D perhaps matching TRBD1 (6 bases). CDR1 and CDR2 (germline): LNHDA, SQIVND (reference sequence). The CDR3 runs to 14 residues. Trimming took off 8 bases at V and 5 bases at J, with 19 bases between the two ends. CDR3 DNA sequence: TGTGCCAGTCGATTTATGGCAGGGGATAACGAGCAGTACTTC. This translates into CASRFMAGDNEQYF.

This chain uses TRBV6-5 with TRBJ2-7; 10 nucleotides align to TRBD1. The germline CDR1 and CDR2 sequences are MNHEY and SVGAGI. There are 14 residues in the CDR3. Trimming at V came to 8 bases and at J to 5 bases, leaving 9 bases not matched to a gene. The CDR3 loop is CASGLTTGGDEQYF. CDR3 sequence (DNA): TGTGCCAGCGGATTAACGACAGGGGGCGACGAGCAGTACTTC.

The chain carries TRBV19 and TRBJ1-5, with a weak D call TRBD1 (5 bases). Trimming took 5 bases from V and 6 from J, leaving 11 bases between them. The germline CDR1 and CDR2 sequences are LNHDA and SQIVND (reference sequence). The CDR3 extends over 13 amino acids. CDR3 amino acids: CASSLAGLQPQHF. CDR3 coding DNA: TGTGCCAGTAGTCTGGCGGGGCTTCAGCCCCAGCATTTT.

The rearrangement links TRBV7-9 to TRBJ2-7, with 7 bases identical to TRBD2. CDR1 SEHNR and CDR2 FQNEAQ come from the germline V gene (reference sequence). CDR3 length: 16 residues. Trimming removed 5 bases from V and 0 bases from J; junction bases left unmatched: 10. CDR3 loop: CASSPTLAESSYEQYF. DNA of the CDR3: TGTGCCAGCAGCCCGACGCTAGCGGAGAGCTCCTACGAGCAGTACTTC.

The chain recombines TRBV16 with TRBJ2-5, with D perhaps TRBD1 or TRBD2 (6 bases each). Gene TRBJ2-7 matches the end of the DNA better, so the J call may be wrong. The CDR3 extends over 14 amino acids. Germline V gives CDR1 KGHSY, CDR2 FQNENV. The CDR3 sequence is CASSLEGEAYEQYF. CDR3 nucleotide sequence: TGTGCCAGCAGCCTGGAGGGGGAGGCCTACGAGCAGTACTTC.